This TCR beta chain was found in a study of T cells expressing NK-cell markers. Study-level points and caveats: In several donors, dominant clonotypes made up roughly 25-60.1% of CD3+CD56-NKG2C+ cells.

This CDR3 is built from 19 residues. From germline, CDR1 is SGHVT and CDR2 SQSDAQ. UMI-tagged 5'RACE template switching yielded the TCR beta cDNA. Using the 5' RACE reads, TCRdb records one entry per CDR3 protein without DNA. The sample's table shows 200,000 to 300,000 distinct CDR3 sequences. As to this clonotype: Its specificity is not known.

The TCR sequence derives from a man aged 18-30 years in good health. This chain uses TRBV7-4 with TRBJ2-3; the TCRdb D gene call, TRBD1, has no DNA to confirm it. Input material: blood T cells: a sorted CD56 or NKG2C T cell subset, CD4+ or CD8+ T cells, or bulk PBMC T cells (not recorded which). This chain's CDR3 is CASSYYNKEDRISTDTQYF.